This T cell receptor (beta chain) was sequenced for a study of long-term antiretroviral therapy in people with HIV (dated by TCRdb to the early 2020s). Background for the entire study: The earliest samples were collected roughly a decade before the 2015 WHO recommendation for immediate ART, at a time when ART was usually postponed until CD4 counts fell. A retrospective serial study tested whether changes in peripheral blood TRB repertoire composition and diversity were associated with ART initiation and durable HIV suppression. A total of roughly 200 cryopreserved PBMC samples came from 25 to 30 adults with confirmed HIV infection and were collected serially over a mean of about 6 years (range 1-12). Among the approximately 32 participants with HIV, eleven to twelve were female. No cross-contamination during QIAcube processing was shown when test extractions of a monoclonal T-cell line were performed alongside 25 to 35 polyclonal samples.

The immunoSEQ hsTCRB v3.0 assay was used at survey level resolution for TRB variable region sequencing. TRB sequencing targeted a depth of about 40,000-50,000 T-cell genomes per sample. Pooled TRB libraries were sequenced on an Illumina MiSeq with a v3 150-cycle kit. Per the source publication's procedure: Repertoire analysis ran in R within a reproducible Nextflow workflow covering QC, data transformation and analysis. Custom analyses were implemented in LymphoSeq2, an R package for AIRR-Seq data exploration. A handful of samples that yielded fewer than 5000 total TRB sequences were excluded, so that under 200 HIV repertoires were analyzed. Among the approximately 180 HIV repertoires that were kept, some 61 were collected before ART initiation and over 120 were collected after ART initiation. Repertoires were downsampled to 5000 TRB nucleotide sequences, with summary statistics averaged over 100 downsampling iterations. The analysis kept only TRB sequences whose CDR3 regions were at least seven amino acids long. Two measures captured diversity: a Shannon entropy-derived clonality score and the Gini coefficient. Repertoire networks linked the top 5000 CDR3 amino acid sequences whenever two sequences differed by an edit distance of one. For TRB CDR3 amino acid sequences, antigen specificity groups and MHC restriction were predicted with GLIPH2. To flag known associations with CMV, EBV, HIV or tissue antigens, CDR3 amino acid sequences were compared against VDJdb and McPAS-TCR. Pre-ART, post-ART and control groups were compared with Wilcoxon signed-rank tests and Holm-Bonferroni correction. The clones in this table, taken by TCRdb from immuneACCESS, are in-frame only. Not every clone is retained; where verified, under half of the shortfall comes from an unresolved V gene, and the cause of the rest is unknown. For V, J and clone size, that table is used; D and trimming come from the DNA. The sample data list 25,000 to 30,000 clones, and approximately 88% of these were observed just once. The ten most abundant clones make up around 4.4% of the sample.

To be included, a participant needed at least one PBMC sample from before ART initiation plus at least two post-ART samples. Treatment was received in the United States of America by all participants with HIV. Before DNA extraction, cryopreserved samples of roughly 1-10 million PBMC were thawed and washed. At the time of the earliest PBMC sample for each participant with HIV, ages ranged from roughly 23 to 60 years. PBMC samples were contributed by each participant from 1-4 timepoints before ART initiation and 2-8 timepoints after ART initiation, with a median of 7 samples. Serial HIV viral load, CD4+ T-cell count, ART history and demographic data were obtained for every participant. Using a Qiagen kit on a QIAcube, genomic DNA was extracted from unsorted PBMC, with samples processed in batches of 12. The cysteine opens and the phenylalanine closes a CDR3 of 16 amino acids. This entry keeps only the CDR3 DNA: 48 bases, framed from base 1. CDR1 MDHEN and CDR2 SYDVKM were looked up in the germline V gene. Here V drops 3 bases and J drops 6 bases, and the junction holds 9 bases not matched to any gene.

On this clone itself: Its specific antigen is unknown. No per-base quality is available; no much larger clone lies one base away.

Here is what the overall study found, with its caveats: Since PBMC availability was limited, sequencing covered only the TCR beta chain, with no alpha chain pairing. Narrower CDR3 length ranges were observed in HIV repertoires than in controls, and an antigen-experienced repertoire with only a slight naive shift after ART was suggested by the network structure. Expanded TRB clones identified before ART initiation dominated the repertoire at all time points, although this dominance fluctuated and declined in many PLHIV after ART. Because cell numbers in pre-ART samples were limited, unsorted PBMC were profiled instead of sorted CD4+ and CD8+ T cells. The samples span the years 2004 to 2017, and the ART regimens used at that time may not be as effective as current regimens. Inferences about post-ART repertoire changes are limited because no data were available on ART adherence, viral resistance or therapy changes. ART initiation was associated with a significant increase in TRB diversity, but diversity stayed significantly below transplant donor controls even after long-term ART.

This specimen was unsorted PBMCs, taken 0.5 years after starting antiretroviral therapy. This clonotype was sampled from a woman between 18 and 29 years old with HIV. The chain uses TRBV28 and TRBJ1-5; the junction holds 9 bases that match TRBD1. The DNA sequence is TGTGCCAGCAGTTTGTCCGGGACAGGGCTTACTCAGCCCCAGCATTTT. The encoded protein is CASSLSGTGLTQPQHF.